This T cell receptor (beta chain) comes out of a study of cytomegalovirus exposure and HLA in healthy donors. The CDR3 length is 16 residues. The germline CDR1 and CDR2 sequences are MNHNY and SVGAGI (reference sequence). Trimming shortened V by 2 bases and J by 0 bases, and 10 bases separated the two germline ends. Whole-study results and caveats: The Asian-associated ancestry cluster reportedly had fewer N-insertions than the approximately 630-donor mean in a later analysis.

At collection, donors were nominally healthy, but unrecorded immune exposures were probable. The PCR used 60 Vbeta and 13 Jbeta primers. Repertoires were generated with immunoSEQ multiplex PCR, while TCRdb's copy carries only in-frame clones and drops some. The data contain approximately 160,000 clones, around 80% of them seen just once; the ten biggest clones take up over 3%. Points on this clone: The antigen is not known.

The origin of this receptor is a woman between 50 and 59 years old in good health and CMV-seropositive. The gene calls are TRBV6-6 and TRBJ2-2; D might be TRBD2 (6 bases). Sequencing used PBMCs. CDR3 nucleotide sequence: TGTGCCAGCAGTTACCCAGCGGGCGCGAACACCGGGGAGCTGTTTTTT. It encodes CASSYPAGANTGELFF.